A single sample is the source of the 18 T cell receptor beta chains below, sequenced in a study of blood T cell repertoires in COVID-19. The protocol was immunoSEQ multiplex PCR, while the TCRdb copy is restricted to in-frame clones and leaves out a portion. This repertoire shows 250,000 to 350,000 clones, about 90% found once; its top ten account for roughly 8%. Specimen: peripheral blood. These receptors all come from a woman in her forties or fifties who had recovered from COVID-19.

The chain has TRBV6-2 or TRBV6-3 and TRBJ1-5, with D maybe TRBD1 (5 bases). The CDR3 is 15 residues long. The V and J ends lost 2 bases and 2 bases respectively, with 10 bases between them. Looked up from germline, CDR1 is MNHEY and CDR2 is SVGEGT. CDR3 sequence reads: CASSYGGAGNQPQHF. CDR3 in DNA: TGTGCCAGCAGTTACGGAGGGGCTGGCAATCAGCCCCAGCATTTT.

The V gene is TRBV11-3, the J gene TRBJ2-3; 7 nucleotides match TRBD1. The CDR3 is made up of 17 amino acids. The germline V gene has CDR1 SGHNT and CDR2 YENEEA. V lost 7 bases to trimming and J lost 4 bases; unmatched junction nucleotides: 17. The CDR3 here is CASTYPKLGGGADTQYF. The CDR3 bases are TGTGCCAGCACCTATCCTAAACTAGGGGGCGGCGCAGATACGCAGTATTTT.

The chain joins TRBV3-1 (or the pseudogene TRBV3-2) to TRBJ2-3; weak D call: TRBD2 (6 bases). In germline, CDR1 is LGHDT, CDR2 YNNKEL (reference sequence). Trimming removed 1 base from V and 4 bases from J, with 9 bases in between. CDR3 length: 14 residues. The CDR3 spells CASSQGGAADTQYF. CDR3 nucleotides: TGTGCCAGCAGCCAAGGCGGGGCGGCAGATACGCAGTATTTT.

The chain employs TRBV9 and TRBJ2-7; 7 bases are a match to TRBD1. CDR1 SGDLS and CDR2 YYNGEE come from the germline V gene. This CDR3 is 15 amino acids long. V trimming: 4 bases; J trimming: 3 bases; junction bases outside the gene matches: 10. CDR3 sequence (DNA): TGTGCCAGCAGCCCCAGAGGGACAGCTAACTACGAGCAGTACTTC. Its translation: CASSPRGTANYEQYF.

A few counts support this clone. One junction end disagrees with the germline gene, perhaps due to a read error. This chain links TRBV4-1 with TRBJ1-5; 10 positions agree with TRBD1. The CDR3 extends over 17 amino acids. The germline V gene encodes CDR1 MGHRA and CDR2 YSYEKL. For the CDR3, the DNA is TGCGCCAGCAGTCAAGACCCGGGACAGGGGCTAGGCCAGCCCCAGCATTTT. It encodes CASSQDPGQGLGQPQHF.

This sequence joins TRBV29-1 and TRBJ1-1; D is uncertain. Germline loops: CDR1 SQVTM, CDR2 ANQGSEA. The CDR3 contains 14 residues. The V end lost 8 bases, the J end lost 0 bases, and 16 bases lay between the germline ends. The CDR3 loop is CSTDQTEMNTEAFF. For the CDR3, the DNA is TGCAGCACAGACCAAACTGAGATGAACACTGAAGCTTTCTTT.

The CDR3 protein is CASSQEDRTEYSNQPQHF. CDR3 coding DNA: TGTGCCAGCAGCCAAGAAGATCGGACAGAATATAGCAATCAGCCCCAGCATTTT. V is TRBV7-2 and J is TRBJ1-5, with D possibly matching TRBD1 (6 bases). V shed 5 bases and J shed 0 bases, with 20 bases lying between them. CDR1 SGHTA and CDR2 FQGNSA come from the germline V gene. CDR3 size: 18 residues. Using reference TRBV7-2 and TRBJ1-5 for the parts outside the CDR3, the full variable domain is GAGVSQSPSNKVTEKGKDVELRCDPISGHTALYWYRQSLGQGLEFLIYFQGNSAPDKSGLPSDRFSAERTGGSVSTLTIQRTQQEDSAVYLCASSQEDRTEYSNQPQHFGDGTRLSIL.

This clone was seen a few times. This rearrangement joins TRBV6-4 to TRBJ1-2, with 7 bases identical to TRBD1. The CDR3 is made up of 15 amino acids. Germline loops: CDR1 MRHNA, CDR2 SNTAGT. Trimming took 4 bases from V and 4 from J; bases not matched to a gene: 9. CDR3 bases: TGTGCCAGCAGTGGGACAGGACCTGGGGGCTATGGCTACACCTTC. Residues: CASSGTGPGGYGYTF.

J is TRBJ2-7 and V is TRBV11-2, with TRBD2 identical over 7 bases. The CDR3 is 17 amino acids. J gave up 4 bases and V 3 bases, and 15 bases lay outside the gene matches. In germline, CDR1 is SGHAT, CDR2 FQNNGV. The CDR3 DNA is TGTGCCAGCAGCTTGGACCCGGCGGCTAGCGGACTTTACGAGCAGTACTTC. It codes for CASSLDPAASGLYEQYF.

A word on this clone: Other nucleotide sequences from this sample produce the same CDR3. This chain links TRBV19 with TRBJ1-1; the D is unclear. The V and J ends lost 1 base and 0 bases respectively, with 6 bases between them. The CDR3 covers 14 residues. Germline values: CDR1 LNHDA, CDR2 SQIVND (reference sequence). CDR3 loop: CASSIGGVNTEAFF. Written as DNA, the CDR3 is TGTGCCAGTAGTATAGGTGGAGTGAACACTGAAGCTTTCTTT.

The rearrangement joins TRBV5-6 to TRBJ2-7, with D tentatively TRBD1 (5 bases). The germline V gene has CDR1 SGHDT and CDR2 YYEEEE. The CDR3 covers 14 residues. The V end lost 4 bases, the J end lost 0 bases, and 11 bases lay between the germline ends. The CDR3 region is CASSPNRRSYEQYF. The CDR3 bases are TGTGCCAGCAGCCCTAACAGGCGCTCCTACGAGCAGTACTTC.

Written as DNA, the CDR3 is TGTGCCAGCCGTAGGTGGGGGGGTTTCCCAGATACGCAGTATTTT. This translates into CASRRWGGFPDTQYF. This chain links TRBV6-5 with TRBJ2-3; 7 nucleotides match TRBD2. This CDR3 is 15 amino acids long. Unmatched junction bases numbered 12, after V lost 8 bases and J lost 4 bases. Germline V lookup: CDR1 MNHEY, CDR2 SVGAGI.

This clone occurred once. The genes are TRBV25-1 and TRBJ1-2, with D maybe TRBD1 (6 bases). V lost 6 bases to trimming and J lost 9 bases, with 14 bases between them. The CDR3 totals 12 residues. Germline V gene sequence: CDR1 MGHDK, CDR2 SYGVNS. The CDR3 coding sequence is TGTGCCAGCAGGGAACAGGGATCGAGCTACACCTTC. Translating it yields CASREQGSSYTF.

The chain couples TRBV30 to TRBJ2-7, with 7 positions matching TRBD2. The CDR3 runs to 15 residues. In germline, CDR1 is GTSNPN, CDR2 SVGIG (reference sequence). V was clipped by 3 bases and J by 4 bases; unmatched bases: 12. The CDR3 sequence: CAWRAGVAGVYEQYF. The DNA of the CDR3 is TGTGCCTGGAGGGCCGGTGTTGCGGGAGTTTACGAGCAGTACTTC.

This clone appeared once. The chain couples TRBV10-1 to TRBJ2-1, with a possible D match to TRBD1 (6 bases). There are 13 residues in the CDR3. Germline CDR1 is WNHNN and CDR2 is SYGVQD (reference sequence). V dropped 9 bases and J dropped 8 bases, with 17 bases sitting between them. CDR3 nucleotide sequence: TGCGCCAGTGCCGGACAGTCAATCTATGAGCAGTTCTTC. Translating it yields CASAGQSIYEQFF.

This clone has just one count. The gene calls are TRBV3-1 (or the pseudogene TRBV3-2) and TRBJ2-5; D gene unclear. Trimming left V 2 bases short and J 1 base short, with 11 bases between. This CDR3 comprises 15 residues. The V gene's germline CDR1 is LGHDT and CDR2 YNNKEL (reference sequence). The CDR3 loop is CASSQLPGVQETQYF. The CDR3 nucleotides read TGTGCCAGCAGCCAATTGCCTGGAGTCCAAGAGACCCAGTACTTC.

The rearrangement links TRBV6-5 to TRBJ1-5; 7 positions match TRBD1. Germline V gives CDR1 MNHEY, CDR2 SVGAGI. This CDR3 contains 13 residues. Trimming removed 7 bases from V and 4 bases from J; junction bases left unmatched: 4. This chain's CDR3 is CASTEQGNQPQHF. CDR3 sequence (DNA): TGTGCCAGCACGGAACAGGGGAATCAGCCCCAGCATTTT.

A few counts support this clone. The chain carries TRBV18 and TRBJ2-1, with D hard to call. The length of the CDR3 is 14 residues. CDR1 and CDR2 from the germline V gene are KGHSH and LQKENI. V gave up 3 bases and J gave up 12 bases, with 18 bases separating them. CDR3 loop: CASSPQMTYIGQFF. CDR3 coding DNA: TGTGCCAGCTCACCCCAGATGACTTACATCGGGCAGTTCTTC.